These 4 T cell receptor beta chains came from one sample sequenced in a study of shared clonotypes between healthy human individuals. The method was immunoSEQ multiplex PCR; TCRdb's version includes in-frame clones alone and lacks a portion of them. The sample contains some 2 million clones, roughly 94% of which appear only once. The naive CD8 subset, CD45RO-negative cells positively selected for CCR7, excluded terminally differentiated effector memory CD45RA+ cells. Sequenced: naive CD8+ T cells sorted from blood. These receptors all stem from a man between 18 and 35 years old in good health.

The genes are TRBV6-1 and TRBJ2-6; D gene uncertain. The CDR3 has 18 amino acids. Germline assignment: CDR1 MNHNS and CDR2 SASEGT. With 4 bases removed from V and 2 bases from J, the gap between germline ends came to 18 bases. Written as DNA, the CDR3 is TGTGCCAGCAGTGGCGTGGTCTTCGGGCTGGCTGGGGCCAACGTCCTGACTTTC. This codes for CASSGVVFGLAGANVLTF.

The chain employs TRBV27 and TRBJ2-7, with 7 positions matching TRBD2. Germline-derived CDR1 and CDR2 are MNHEY and SMNVEV (reference sequence). V shed 9 bases and J 2 bases; nucleotides not matched to a gene: 4. The CDR3 length is 12 residues. In DNA, the CDR3 is TGTGCCAGTGGCGGGAGCCCCTACGAGCAGTACTTC. This translates into CASGGSPYEQYF.

The chain recombines TRBV7-2 with TRBJ1-2, with D perhaps TRBD1 (6 bases). Trimming removed 5 bases from V and 7 bases from J, with 14 bases in between. Germline CDR1 is SGHTA and CDR2 is FQGNSA. The CDR3 is 13 residues long. The CDR3 region has the DNA TGTGCCAGCAGCCCGTCCGGGACATTTGGCTACACCTTC. Its protein is CASSPSGTFGYTF. The whole variable domain, remainder taken from reference TRBV7-2 and TRBJ1-2, is GAGVSQSPSNKVTEKGKDVELRCDPISGHTALYWYRQSLGQGLEFLIYFQGNSAPDKSGLPSDRFSAERTGGSVSTLTIQRTQQEDSAVYLCASSPSGTFGYTFGSGTRLTVV.

The chain is built from TRBV9 and TRBJ1-2; D gene unclear. This CDR3 spans 15 amino acids. Per germline, CDR1 SGDLS and CDR2 YYNGEE. V was clipped by 0 bases and J by 2 bases, with 11 bases between them. The CDR3 sequence is CASSVVTRENYGYTF. As DNA, the CDR3 is TGTGCCAGCAGCGTAGTTACTCGCGAGAACTATGGCTACACCTTC.